This TCR beta chain was sequenced during a study of blood T cells in healthy people across ages. This CDR3 has 13 amino acids. V lost 5 bases, J lost 7 bases, and 15 bases lay in between. CDR1 is MNHEY and CDR2 is SVGEGT in the germline V gene. Through a sample-barcoded 5' primer and a J-beta primer mix, a second PCR was run for roughly 7 to 11 cycles. Each CDR3 protein is one row after TCRdb ran MiXCR on the 5' RACE reads. This repertoire shows 650,000 to 800,000 distinct CDR3 sequences, roughly 44% found once; its top ten account for around 18%. This clonotype was obtained from a man in his sixties in good health. The sample comprised blood. The J gene is TRBJ2-7, the V gene TRBV6-2 or TRBV6-3, with D possibly matching TRBD2 (6 bases). CDR3 bases: TGTGCCAGCAGTCCGCGGGACCCTGGGGAGCAGTACTTC. Amino acids: CASSPRDPGEQYF.